This T cell receptor (beta chain) is drawn from a study of metastatic and nonmetastatic thyroid tumors. Study-level points and caveats: Malignant tumors reportedly showed significantly higher TCR beta diversity than benign nodules in both blood and tumor.

V lost 6 bases, J lost 6 bases, and 9 bases lay in between. The CDR3 length is 11 residues. CDR1 is MDHEN, CDR2 SYDVKM, per germline. Per the original data handling: Building a distant-metastasis classifier for papillary thyroid cancer drew on CDR3 differences across clinicopathological groups. TCRdb reassembled clones from the PCR reads with MiXCR. In this record, the V and J calls reflect TCRdb's handling and not the investigators' own analysis. The sample has thousands of clones, 22% seen once; the top ten hold about 20%. Notes on this clone: Antigen: not known.

Patients had received no treatment of any kind before thyroid surgery. Specimen: tumor tissue. The chain couples TRBV28 to TRBJ2-7, with TRBD1 as a possible D gene (5 bases). The receptor's source is a male donor with papillary thyroid cancer or a benign thyroid nodule (not recorded which). Some clones in this sample may be carry-over from other donors' samples. This chain's CDR3 is CASSPGFEQYF. The CDR3 bases are TGTGCCAGCAGCCCAGGGTTCGAGCAGTACTTC.